Following are 10 T cell receptor beta chains from one sample sequenced in a study of early T cells in non-severe SARS-CoV-2 infection. TCRdb fed the 5' RACE reads into MiXCR, producing one record per CDR3 protein. Of around 100,000 distinct CDR3 sequences listed, around 13% are singletons. The sequenced sample consisted of whole blood. The receptors were gathered from an adult who was a healthcare worker with PCR-confirmed SARS-CoV-2 infection or an uninfected control (not recorded which).

This clonotype was counted a few times. The V gene is TRBV6-1, the J gene TRBJ1-6; D ambiguous. CDR1 MNHNS and CDR2 SASEGT come from the germline V gene. V was pared by 6 bases and J by 5 bases, with 14 bases between. CDR3 size: 15 residues. This chain's CDR3 is CASRGSLGNNSPLHF. The CDR3 nucleotides read TGTGCCAGCAGAGGTTCTCTGGGAAATAATTCACCCCTCCACTTT.

This clonotype was found a few times. The J gene is TRBJ1-6, the V gene TRBV12-3 or TRBV12-4, with a possible D match to TRBD1 (6 bases). Trimming removed 5 bases at V and 9 bases at J, with 14 bases between. This CDR3 region has 14 residues. The CDR3 is CASSPQGSRSPLHF. CDR3 nucleotide sequence: TGTGCCAGCAGTCCACAGGGTTCGCGTTCACCCCTCCACTTT.

The V call is TRBV6-2 or TRBV6-3, the J call TRBJ2-1; D gene unclear. Germline V gene data show CDR1 as MNHEY and CDR2 as SVGEGT. V lost 4 bases and J 3 bases, leaving 4 bases between the germline ends. The CDR3 is 12 amino acids. CDR3 protein: CASSSNYNEQFF. The CDR3 DNA follows: TGTGCCAGCAGTTCCAACTACAATGAGCAGTTCTTC.

This clonotype was picked up many times. CDR3 DNA: TGTGCCAGCAGTCTCCAAACAGGGGCGGGCACTGAAGCTTTCTTT. Its translation: CASSLQTGAGTEAFF. The rearrangement joins TRBV27 to TRBJ1-1, with 7 bases fitting TRBD1. V shed 5 bases, J shed 4 bases, and the junction held 10 bases outside the gene matches. CDR3 size: 15 residues. Germline values: CDR1 MNHEY, CDR2 SMNVEV (reference sequence).

This clonotype was observed a handful of times. The rearrangement links TRBV29-1 to TRBJ2-1, with TRBD1 matching 7 bases. CDR1 and CDR2 from the germline V gene are SQVTM and ANQGSEA. Trimming removed 6 bases from V and 1 base from J; junction bases left unmatched: 6. The CDR3 totals 14 residues. Written as DNA, the CDR3 is TGCAGCGTAATTGGGACAGAGTCCTACAATGAGCAGTTCTTC. Translated, it gives CSVIGTESYNEQFF.

This clonotype was observed at least ten times. The chain combines TRBV10-3 with TRBJ2-7; 7 positions agree with TRBD1. CDR1 ENHRY and CDR2 SYGVKD come from the germline V gene. The V segment lost 2 bases and the J segment 6 bases; nucleotides outside the gene matches: 10. The CDR3 runs to 15 residues. The CDR3 region is CAISEPTGASTEQYF. The CDR3, as DNA: TGTGCCATCAGTGAGCCAACAGGGGCATCGACCGAGCAGTACTTC.

The gene calls are TRBV20-1 and TRBJ2-5, with TRBD1 matching over 7 bases. The germline V gene encodes CDR1 DFQATT and CDR2 SNEGSKA (reference sequence). Germline trimming cut 0 bases from V and 0 bases from J; bases unmatched to any gene: 7. The CDR3 is 16 amino acids. In DNA form, the CDR3 reads TGCAGTGCTAGAGACTCCGAGACAGGGAACCAAGAGACCCAGTACTTC. Its protein is CSARDSETGNQETQYF.

The chain links TRBV6-2 or TRBV6-3 to TRBJ2-1; the match to TRBD2 covers 7 bases. Looked up from germline, CDR1 is MNHEY and CDR2 is SVGEGT. The CDR3 totals 14 residues. V lost 2 bases and J lost 6; bases outside the gene matches: 4. The CDR3 spells CASSYSLAANEQFF. CDR3 nucleotides: TGTGCCAGCAGTTACAGTCTAGCGGCCAATGAGCAGTTCTTC.

This clonotype was counted many times. V usage is TRBV12-3 or TRBV12-4 and J usage is TRBJ2-7; the match to TRBD1 covers 11 bases. V was pared by 5 bases and J by 5 bases, with 5 bases of the junction left unmatched. CDR3 length: 14 residues. The CDR3 sequence is CASSQGQGVNEQYF. CDR3 DNA: TGTGCCAGCAGTCAGGGACAGGGGGTCAACGAGCAGTACTTC.

This clonotype was seen only a few times. CDR3 sequence (DNA): TGTGCCAGCAGTTTGGAACTAGCGGGAGTCGACAATGAGCAGTTCTTC. Translating it yields CASSLELAGVDNEQFF. The chain has TRBV12-3 or TRBV12-4 and TRBJ2-1; 11 bases align to TRBD2. The CDR3 extends over 16 amino acids. J gave up 5 bases and V 3 bases, and 6 bases lay outside the gene matches.